The subject of this entry is one T cell receptor beta chain. Its antigen remains unidentified. A quantity of about 0.45 to 1 ug RNA underwent reverse transcription using random hexamers. TCR beta CDR3 was amplified by immunoSEQ multiplex PCR. This amplification extended across 54 Vbeta and 13 Jbeta segments. TCRdb used MiXCR to reprocess the immunoSEQ multiplex PCR reads, holding one entry per CDR3 protein. This table has around 100,000 distinct CDR3 sequences, 95% appearing once. These data are taken from a study of CD8 T cells in Susac syndrome. Study information: More than 5 sequenced Susac syndrome patients had clinically active disease, while 8 or 9 were in remission. There were Susac syndrome patients who were therapy-naive at blood draw, others on corticosteroids, and others on intravenous immunoglobulin alone.

In germline, CDR1 is DFQATT, CDR2 SNEGSKA (reference sequence). The CDR3 runs to 13 residues. J lost 4 bases, V lost 6 bases, and 1 base had no gene match. The study's findings and limits: As the study acknowledged, the number of individuals who were part of its TCR sequencing and HLA analysis was relatively small.

The chain uses TRBV20-1 and TRBJ2-3; 13 bases align to TRBD2. Source material: CD8+ T cells from PBMCs. The sequence was collected from a human donor with Susac syndrome. Written as DNA, the CDR3 is TGCAGTGCCGGACTAGCGGGAGCAGATACGCAGTATTTT. Translating gives CSAGLAGADTQYF.